The 8 T cell receptor beta chains given below trace back to one sample, sequenced in a study of cytomegalovirus exposure and HLA in healthy donors (dated by TCRdb to about 2017). Library creation used the immunoSEQ multiplex PCR assay. A mixture of 60 forward primers for TCR Vbeta segments and 13 reverse primers for TCR Jbeta segments was used in the multiplex PCR. This is the immuneACCESS table as TCRdb keeps it, with only in-frame sequences that have V and J called. A part of the clones is gone; compared with another copy, unresolved V genes explain less than half, and the rest is unexplained. The sample yields more than 100,000 clones; approximately 87% were counted once. Approximately 4.7% of the sample goes to the ten largest clones. Sequencing was performed on PBMCs. These receptors all come from a woman aged 25 to 39 in good health and CMV-seronegative.

The chain joins TRBV15 to TRBJ1-4, with D maybe TRBD1 (5 bases). V was cut by 3 bases and J by 7 bases, with 15 bases left in between. CDR1 is LNHNV and CDR2 is YYDKDF in the germline V gene (reference sequence). CDR3 length equals 15 residues. As DNA, the CDR3 is TGTGCCACCAGCAGGTGGACTGGGGGGGGTGAAAAACTGTTTTTT. Residues: CATSRWTGGGEKLFF.

The CDR3 nucleotides read TGTGCCAGCAGCTTAGCGGGGACTCAAGCTTTCTTT. Amino acids: CASSLAGTQAFF. This rearrangement joins TRBV11-1 to TRBJ1-1, with a possible D match to TRBD1 (5 bases). Germline V gene sequence: CDR1 SGHAT, CDR2 FQDESV (reference sequence). Trimming shortened V by 0 bases and J by 9 bases, and 8 bases separated the two germline ends. CDR3 length equals 12 residues.

The chain combines TRBV28 with TRBJ1-5, with 12 bases identical to TRBD1. From germline, CDR1 is MDHEN and CDR2 SYDVKM. This CDR3 contains 15 residues. Germline trimming cut 5 bases from V and 4 bases from J; bases unmatched to any gene: 3. The CDR3 nucleotides are TGTGCCAGCAGTGAGGGACAGGGGGCGAATCAGCCCCAGCATTTT. Residues: CASSEGQGANQPQHF.

The chain is built from TRBV6-6 and TRBJ1-1; D is perhaps TRBD1 (5 bases). From germline, CDR1 is MNHNY and CDR2 SVGAGI (reference sequence). This CDR3 contains 16 residues. Between the trimmed V and J ends, which lost 0 bases and 0 bases, there was a span of 11 bases. CDR3 sequence: CASSYSEKDMNTEAFF. CDR3 nucleotide sequence: TGTGCCAGCAGTTACTCGGAAAAGGACATGAACACTGAAGCTTTCTTT.

This chain uses TRBV5-1 with TRBJ1-4; possible D gene TRBD1, 5 bases. The CDR3 length is 14 residues. Germline V lookup: CDR1 SGHRS, CDR2 YFSETQ. V was shortened by 0 bases and J by 5 bases, with 8 bases between the two germline ends. The DNA of the CDR3 is TGCGCCAGCAGCTTGGAGGGGCCAAATGAAAAACTGTTTTTT. Its protein is CASSLEGPNEKLFF.

This clone was recorded once. V and J are TRBV15 and TRBJ1-2; D is ambiguous. Trimming stripped 5 bases from V and 7 bases from J, with 17 bases between. CDR1 is LNHNV, CDR2 YYDKDF, per germline (reference sequence). CDR3 length equals 14 residues. The CDR3 DNA reads as TGTGCCACCAGCGCAGAGACCCTGGGCTTTGGCTACACCTTC. Translating gives CATSAETLGFGYTF.

V usage is TRBV5-4 and J usage is TRBJ2-1, with 7 bases identical to TRBD2. The CDR3 runs 11 residues. The germline V gene has CDR1 SGHNT and CDR2 YYREEE (reference sequence). Trimming cost V 2 bases and J 10 bases; bases outside gene matches: 0. The CDR3 coding sequence is TGTGCCAGCAGCTTCGGGAGGGAGCAGTTCTTC. This codes for CASSFGREQFF.

The rearrangement joins TRBV5-1 to TRBJ2-7; 12 bases align to TRBD1. Germline V CDR1 and CDR2: SGHRS, YFSETQ. The CDR3 is 16 residues long. V dropped 3 bases and J dropped 3; count of bases not matched to a gene: 7. The chain's CDR3 is CASSSGQGASNYEQYF. The CDR3 region has the DNA TGCGCCAGCAGCTCGGGACAGGGGGCTTCTAACTACGAGCAGTACTTC.